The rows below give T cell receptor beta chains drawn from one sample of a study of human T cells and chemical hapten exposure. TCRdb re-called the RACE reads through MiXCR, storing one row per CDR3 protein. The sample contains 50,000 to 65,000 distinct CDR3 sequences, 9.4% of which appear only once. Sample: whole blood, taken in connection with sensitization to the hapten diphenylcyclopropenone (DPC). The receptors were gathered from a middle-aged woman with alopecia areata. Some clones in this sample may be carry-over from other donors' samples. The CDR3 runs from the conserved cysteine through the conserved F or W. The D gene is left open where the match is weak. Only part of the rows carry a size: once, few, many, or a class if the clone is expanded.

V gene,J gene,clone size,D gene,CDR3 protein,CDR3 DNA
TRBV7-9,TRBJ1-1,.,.,CASSLPLGTEAFF,TGTGCCAGCAGCTTACCCCTTGGGACAGAAGCTTTCTTT
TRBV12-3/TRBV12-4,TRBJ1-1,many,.,CASSLGRGNTEAFF,TGTGCCAGCAGTTTGGGCAGGGGGAACACTGAAGCTTTCTTT
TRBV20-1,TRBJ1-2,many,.,CSATQEQGNYGYTF,TGCAGTGCTACCCAGGAACAGGGCAACTATGGCTACACCTTC
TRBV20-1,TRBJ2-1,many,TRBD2,CSASGGQIRNEQFF,TGCAGTGCTTCGGGGGGGCAGATTAGAAATGAGCAGTTCTTC
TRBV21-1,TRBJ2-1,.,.,CASSKAGTGGFNEQFF,TGTGCCAGCAGCAAAGCGGGGACAGGGGGCTTCAATGAGCAGTTCTTC
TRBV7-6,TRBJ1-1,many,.,CASSPTWGLDTEAFF,TGTGCCAGCAGCCCCACCTGGGGGTTAGACACTGAAGCTTTCTTT
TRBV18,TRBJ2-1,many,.,CASSATSIDEQFF,TGTGCCAGCTCGGCTACTAGCATTGATGAGCAGTTCTTC
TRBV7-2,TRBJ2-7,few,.,CASSLSPGAYEQYF,TGTGCCAGCAGCTTAAGCCCAGGAGCCTACGAGCAGTACTTC
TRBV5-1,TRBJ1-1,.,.,CASSPKTGPEGAFF,TGCGCCAGCAGCCCGAAGACCGGACCCGAAGGGGCTTTCTTT
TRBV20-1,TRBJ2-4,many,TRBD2,CSATGGGAKNIQYF,TGCAGTGCTACTGGCGGGGGGGCCAAAAACATTCAGTACTTC
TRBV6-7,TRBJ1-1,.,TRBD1,CASQNTGTASSEAFF,TGTGCCAGTCAGAATACCGGGACAGCTAGTTCTGAAGCTTTCTTT
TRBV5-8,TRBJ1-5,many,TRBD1,CASSFLDRDYSNQPQHF,TGTGCCAGCAGCTTTCTGGACAGGGATTATAGCAATCAGCCCCAGCATTTT
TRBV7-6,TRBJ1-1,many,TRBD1,CASSLAGQGNTEAFF,TGTGCCAGCAGCTTAGCCGGACAGGGGAACACTGAAGCTTTCTTT
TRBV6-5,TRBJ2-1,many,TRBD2,CASSLAGPVYNEQFF,TGTGCCAGCAGTTTAGCGGGGCCCGTCTACAATGAGCAGTTCTTC
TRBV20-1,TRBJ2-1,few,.,CSARVGFEQFF,TGCAGTGCTAGAGTGGGGTTTGAGCAGTTCTTC
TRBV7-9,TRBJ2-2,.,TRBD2,CASKTSSNTGELFF,TGTGCCAGCAAGACTAGCTCCAACACCGGGGAGCTGTTTTTT
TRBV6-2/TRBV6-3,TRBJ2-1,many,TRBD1,CASMGQGDVRNEQFF,TGTGCCAGCATGGGACAGGGGGACGTTCGCAATGAGCAGTTCTTC
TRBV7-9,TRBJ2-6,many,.,CASSLGTAGANVLTF,TGTGCCAGCAGCTTAGGGACAGCTGGGGCCAACGTCCTGACTTTC
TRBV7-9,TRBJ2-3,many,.,CASSWPPDGTDTQYF,TGTGCCAGCAGCTGGCCCCCCGACGGCACAGATACGCAGTATTTT
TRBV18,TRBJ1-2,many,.,CASSPPRTAIYGYTF,TGTGCCAGCTCACCACCCCGGACAGCGATCTATGGCTACACCTTC
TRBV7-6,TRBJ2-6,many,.,CASSTGSGANVLTF,TGTGCCAGCAGTACAGGGTCCGGGGCCAACGTCCTGACTTTC
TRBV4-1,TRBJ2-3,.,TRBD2,CASSTRMTSSDTQYF,TGCGCCAGCAGCACCCGGATGACTAGCTCTGATACGCAGTATTTT
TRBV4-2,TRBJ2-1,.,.,CASSQEVRGYNEQFF,TGTGCCAGCAGCCAAGAGGTACGGGGGTACAATGAGCAGTTCTTC
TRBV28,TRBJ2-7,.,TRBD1,CASTRTGAGAYEQYF,TGTGCCAGCACCCGGACAGGGGCTGGGGCCTACGAGCAGTACTTC
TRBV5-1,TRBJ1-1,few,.,CASSLAGGYTEAFF,TGCGCCAGCAGCTTGGCTGGCGGCTACACTGAAGCTTTCTTT
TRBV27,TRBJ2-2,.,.,CASSPFKNTGELFF,TGTGCCAGCAGTCCATTTAAGAACACCGGGGAGCTGTTTTTT
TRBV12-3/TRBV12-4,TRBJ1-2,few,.,CASSPDSDGYTF,TGTGCCAGCAGTCCGGACTCGGATGGCTACACCTTC
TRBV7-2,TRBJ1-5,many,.,CASSLDPGKSQHF,TGTGCCAGCAGCTTAGATCCAGGGAAGTCCCAGCATTTT
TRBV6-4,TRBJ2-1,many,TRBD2,CASSASSSGGSNEQFF,TGTGCCAGCAGCGCGAGCTCTAGCGGGGGGTCGAATGAGCAGTTCTTC
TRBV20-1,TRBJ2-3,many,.,CSAQVGDTQYF,TGCAGTGCTCAAGTGGGGGATACGCAGTATTTT
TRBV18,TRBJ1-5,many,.,CASSALPSSVGAGSNQPQHF,TGTGCCAGCTCCGCACTGCCCTCCAGCGTAGGGGCAGGGAGCAATCAGCCCCAGCATTTT
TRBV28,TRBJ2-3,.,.,CASSSPRTDTQYF,TGTGCCAGCAGTTCCCCCAGAACAGATACGCAGTATTTT
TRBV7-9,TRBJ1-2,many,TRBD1,CASSSTGIHGYTF,TGTGCCAGCAGCTCGACAGGGATCCATGGCTACACCTTC
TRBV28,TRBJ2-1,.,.,CASNLNSYNEQFF,TGTGCCAGCAACTTGAACTCCTACAATGAGCAGTTCTTC
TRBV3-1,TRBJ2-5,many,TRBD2,CASGPSGGPGETQYF,TGTGCCAGCGGACCAAGCGGGGGGCCGGGGGAGACCCAGTACTTC
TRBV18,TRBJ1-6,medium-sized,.,CASSPSSYNSPLHF,TGTGCCAGCTCACCCTCCTCCTATAATTCACCCCTCCACTTT
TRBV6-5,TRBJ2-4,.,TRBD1,CASSLTGAKGNIQYF,TGTGCCAGCAGTTTGACAGGGGCGAAGGGGAACATTCAGTACTTC
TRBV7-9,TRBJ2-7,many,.,CASSSRQTYEQYF,TGTGCCAGCAGCTCGAGACAGACCTACGAGCAGTACTTC
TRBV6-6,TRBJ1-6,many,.,CASSTPRGGTYNSPLHF,TGTGCCAGCAGTACCCCGCGGGGTGGGACCTATAATTCACCCCTCCACTTT
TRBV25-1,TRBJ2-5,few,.,CASRPGNADQETQYF,TGTGCCAGCAGGCCCGGGAATGCCGACCAAGAGACCCAGTACTTC
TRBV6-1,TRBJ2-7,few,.,CASSVYRSPYEQYF,TGTGCCAGCAGTGTATATAGGTCCCCCTACGAGCAGTACTTC
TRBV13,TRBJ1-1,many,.,CASSLIGRLEAGARNTEAFF,TGTGCCAGCAGCTTAATAGGTCGGCTGGAGGCGGGGGCAAGGAACACTGAAGCTTTCTTT